This TCR beta chain was profiled in a study of T cell responses to AZD1222 COVID-19 vaccine (dated by TCRdb to about 2021). At the level of the whole study: AZD1222 recipients with second doses at about 4 weeks or about 12 weeks were pooled, because spike-specific TCR depth and breadth did not differ between schedules. TCR sequencing was performed for 230 to 250 trial participants, of whom 200 to 220 were given two doses of AZD1222 and 26 were given two doses of MenACWY control vaccine. Trial participants were enrolled by age into subgroups of 18-55, 56-69 and 70-plus years, and around 140, 26 and 57 TCR-sequenced participants, respectively, were included in these subgroups. Overall study results and their limits: Nearly half of unique spike-specific TCRs reportedly recognized epitopes outside regions mutated in the B.1.351 and B.1.1.7 variants. The vaccine-associated CD4 TCRs covered the entire spike protein, and the dominant responses fell in regions 160-218 and 743-854. Because no day 14 peak-response samples were available, the repertoires could be characterized only after the peak T cell response. Participants were mostly white British, with more females than males. The authors suggested clonal diversity may have been underestimated. After two AZD1222 doses, spike-specific TCR breadth and depth were significantly higher than at day 0 and than in MenACWY recipients. The 56-69-year group was small, and its depth increase did not reach significance, likely because of low power. Only a handful of AZD1222 recipients were SARS-CoV-2 seropositive at baseline, limiting conclusions about previously exposed vaccinees.

The CDR3 regions of human TCRbeta chains were subjected to immunosequencing. The original methods were these. Repertoire TCRs were checked for matches against a reference library of SARS-CoV-2-specific TCRs that had been generated using the MIRA antigen-specificity platform. Breadth was defined as the fraction of unique TCRs that were SARS-CoV-2-associated. Depth was defined as the fraction of total T cells that were SARS-CoV-2-associated. Using the MIRA data, each spike-specific TCR was mapped to the spike region that the TCR reacts to and placed in a CD4 or CD8 class. Log10-transformed breadth and depth values were compared by one-way ANOVA with Sidak's multiple comparisons tests. What TCRdb holds here is the immuneACCESS table cut down to in-frame rearrangements. Part of the clones is not present; checked against another copy, under half of the missing clones reflect an unresolved V gene, and the others are unexplained. D and trimming were read from the DNA, whereas the V and J calls and clone size are those reported in that table. The sample records around 100,000 clones, roughly 89% of which are singletons. The ten largest make up 45% of the sample.

On this clone itself: Its binding antigen is unknown. The sample holds no much larger clone one base away, and base qualities are not on file.

As encoded in the germline V gene, CDR1 is SGHDN while CDR2 is FVKESK. The CDR3 holds 15 amino acids from the cysteine to the phenylalanine. Here the CDR3 DNA is all that survives: 45 bases in frame from base 1. The junction shows trimming of 0 bases on V and 5 bases on J, plus 10 bases between the germline ends. Per the publication, the time point label means: baseline before first vaccination. Vaccinee samples came from UK trials COV001 and COV002, including a single-blind randomized controlled phase 2/3 trial of AZD1222 (ChAdOx1 nCoV-19) in healthy adults. Trial participant PBMC samples were collected at day 0 and day 28 after the second dose for TCRbeta chain sequencing.

This sequence originates from an adult in good health. The specimen was peripheral blood, collected on day 0 of AZD1222 vaccination. In this chain, TRBV14 is recombined with TRBJ1-4, with an unclear D gene assignment. The DNA sequence is as follows: TGTGCCAGCAGCCAAGATAGGGCGGAGAATGAAAAACTGTTTTTT. It encodes CASSQDRAENEKLFF. This CDR3, with the reference TRBV14 and TRBJ1-4 proteins standing in past its ends, gives the full variable domain EAGVTQFPSHSVIEKGQTVTLRCDPISGHDNLYWYRRVMGKEIKFLLHFVKESKQDESGMPNNRFLAERTGGTYSTLKVQPAELEDSGVYFCASSQDRAENEKLFFGSGTQLSVL.